This is a list of T cell receptor beta chains from one sample in a study of blood T cell repertoires in COVID-19. This table comes from immunoSEQ multiplex PCR, and its TCRdb copy is limited to in-frame clones, with some not included. The sample records fewer than 60,000 clones, more than 80% being singletons. Sequenced material: peripheral blood. All receptors derive from a man aged 60-69 years with acute or convalescent COVID-19. Both conserved end residues are part of each CDR3. A D gene is named only where the DNA matches it firmly. The size field is filled for only some rows; it gives once, few, many or a size class.

>TRBD1|TRBJ2-2|TRBV6-5|few
TGTGCCAGCAGTCTGGACAGGCTAACCGGGGAGCTGTTTTTT
CASSLDRLTGELFF
>.|TRBJ2-7|TRBV7-9|once
TGTGCCAGCAGCCCACGGACTGCTGCCTACGAGCAGTACTTC
CASSPRTAAYEQYF
>.|TRBJ1-6|TRBV10-3|.
TGTGCCATCAGGGGCACAGGGTCTAATTCACCCCTCCACTTT
CAIRGTGSNSPLHF
>.|TRBJ1-6|TRBV21-1|few
TGTGCCAGCAGCAAACCCTACAGGGGTCAATCACCCCTCCACTTT
CASSKPYRGQSPLHF
>TRBD1|TRBJ2-7|TRBV19|.
TGTGCCAGTAGGGGACAGGGTGAGTACGAGCAGTACTTC
CASRGQGEYEQYF
>.|TRBJ1-2|TRBV10-3|.
TGTGCCACCCGTCTAGATCGCTACACCTTC
CATRLDRYTF
>.|TRBJ1-1|TRBV6-6|.
TGTGCCAGCAGCCCTAAGGACATGAAGAACACTGAAGCTTTCTTT
CASSPKDMKNTEAFF
>.|TRBJ2-1|TRBV6-2/TRBV6-3|few
TGTGCCAGCAGCGTTCTATACAATGAGCAGTTCTTC
CASSVLYNEQFF
>TRBD1|TRBJ1-5|TRBV27|.
TGTGCCAGCAGTTTATCCCCGACAGGGATGAGCCAGCCCCAGCATTTT
CASSLSPTGMSQPQHF
>TRBD1|TRBJ1-2|TRBV9|.
TGTGCCAGCAGCGTAGAGGGGGCTCCGGGTGGCTACACCTTC
CASSVEGAPGGYTF
>.|TRBJ2-2|TRBV18|.
TGTGCCAGCTCACCACCTTCTACGGTGAACACCGGGGAGCTGTTTTTT
CASSPPSTVNTGELFF
>.|TRBJ2-1|TRBV7-9|.
TGTGCCAGCAGCTTAGACATAAGGGGTGAGCAGTTCTTC
CASSLDIRGEQFF
>TRBD1|TRBJ2-3|TRBV5-1|once
TGCGCCAGCAGCCCTGGGACAGGAGTCACAGATACGCAGTATTTT
CASSPGTGVTDTQYF
>.|TRBJ1-1|TRBV2|.
TGTGCCAGCAGTGACCAGATTAACACTGAAGCTTTCTTT
CASSDQINTEAFF
>TRBD1|TRBJ2-7|TRBV18|.
TGTGCCAGCTCACGGACAGGAGATACCTACGAGCAGTACTTC
CASSRTGDTYEQYF
>.|TRBJ1-2|TRBV4-1|.
TGCGCCAGCAGCCAAGGGGGACTGGCGGGGAAAATCTATGGCTACACCTTC
CASSQGGLAGKIYGYTF
>TRBD1|TRBJ1-2|TRBV30|.
TGTGCCTGGAGGTCCGGGACAGGGCTCCATGGCTACACCTTC
CAWRSGTGLHGYTF
>TRBD1|TRBJ1-2|TRBV19|.
TGTGCCAGTAGTATAGACAGGGGGCTTGGTGGCTACACCTTC
CASSIDRGLGGYTF
>TRBD2|TRBJ2-7|TRBV3-1/TRBV3-2|.
TGTGCCAGCAGCCGCAAGAGCGGGGGGCTTTACTCCTACGAGCAGTACTTC
CASSRKSGGLYSYEQYF
>TRBD1|TRBJ2-5|TRBV9|.
TGTGCCAGCAGCCCCTGGGACAGGGATGAGACCCAGTACTTC
CASSPWDRDETQYF
>TRBD1|TRBJ2-5|TRBV3-1/TRBV3-2|.
TGTGCCAGCAGCCTCTTTCGGGACAGGGGCACCCAAGAGACCCAGTACTTC
CASSLFRDRGTQETQYF
>.|TRBJ2-3|TRBV7-8|.
TGTGCCAGCAGCTCCACTATTAGGGGGGGGCATGCAGATACGCAGTATTTT
CASSSTIRGGHADTQYF
>.|TRBJ2-7|TRBV7-2|.
TGTGCCAGCAGCTCTAACCGACAGTCCTACGAGCAGTACTTC
CASSSNRQSYEQYF
>TRBD2|TRBJ2-5|TRBV5-1|.
TGCGCCAGCAGCTCGACTAGCGGGCAAGAGACCCAGTACTTC
CASSSTSGQETQYF
>.|TRBJ1-3|TRBV19|few
TGTGCCAGCGAGCGGGGAATCTCTGGAAACACCATATATTTT
CASERGISGNTIYF
>.|TRBJ1-1|TRBV6-5|.
TGTGCCAGTGGGATGGACTTGAACACTGAAGCTTTCTTT
CASGMDLNTEAFF
>TRBD1|TRBJ2-7|TRBV7-9|few
TGTGCCAGCAGCTTAGTGGGGGCCGGGACAGGGTCCTACGAGCAGTACTTC
CASSLVGAGTGSYEQYF
>TRBD1|TRBJ1-5|TRBV19|.
TGTGCCAGTAGTACGACAGGGGAGGGTCAGCCCCAGCATTTT
CASSTTGEGQPQHF
>.|TRBJ1-3|TRBV7-2|.
TGTGCCAGCAGCATCGGACAGAATCCTGGAAACACCATATATTTT
CASSIGQNPGNTIYF
>.|TRBJ1-2|TRBV5-8|.
TGTGCCAGCAGCTTGGACAGGGCAGACGTTGGGGAAGACGGCTACACCTTC
CASSLDRADVGEDGYTF
>TRBD2|TRBJ2-5|TRBV12-5|.
TGTGCTAGTGGTTTATGGGGGGGAGAGACCCAGTACTTC
CASGLWGGETQYF
>.|TRBJ2-3|TRBV5-1|.
TGCGCCAGCAGCTTGGCGGGGCGGGGAGGTGATACGCAGTATTTT
CASSLAGRGGDTQYF
>.|TRBJ1-1|TRBV2|.
TGTGCCAGCAGTCCCGACTGGAACACTGAAGCTTTCTTT
CASSPDWNTEAFF
>TRBD2|TRBJ2-1|TRBV19|.
TGTGCCAGTAGGCGGGGGGGGCCCGGTGAGCAGTTCTTC
CASRRGGPGEQFF
>TRBD2|TRBJ2-1|TRBV5-1|.
TGCGCCAGCAGCCCGGCGGACAGAACTAGCGGGGGGGCCTATGAGCAGTTCTTC
CASSPADRTSGGAYEQFF
>TRBD1|TRBJ1-6|TRBV30|.
TGTGCCTGGAAGACAGGGCGTCGCTCCTATAATTCACCCCTCCACTTT
CAWKTGRRSYNSPLHF